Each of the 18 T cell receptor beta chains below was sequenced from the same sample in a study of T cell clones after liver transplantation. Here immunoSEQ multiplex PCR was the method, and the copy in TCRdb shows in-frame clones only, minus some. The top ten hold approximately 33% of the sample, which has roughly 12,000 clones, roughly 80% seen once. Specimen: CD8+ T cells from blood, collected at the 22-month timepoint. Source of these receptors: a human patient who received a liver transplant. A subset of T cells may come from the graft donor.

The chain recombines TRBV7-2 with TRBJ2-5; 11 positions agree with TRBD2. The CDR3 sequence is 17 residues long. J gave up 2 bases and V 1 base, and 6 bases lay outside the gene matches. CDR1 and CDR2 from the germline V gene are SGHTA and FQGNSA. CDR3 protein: CASSLGVGLAVQETQYF. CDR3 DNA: TGTGCCAGCAGCTTAGGTGTGGGACTAGCGGTACAAGAGACCCAGTACTTC.

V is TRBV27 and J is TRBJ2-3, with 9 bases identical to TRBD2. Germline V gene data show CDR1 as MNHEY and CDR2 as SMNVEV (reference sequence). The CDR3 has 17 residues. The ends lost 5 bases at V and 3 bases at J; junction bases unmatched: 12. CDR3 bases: TGTGCCAGCAGTCCAACAGGGTTGACTAGCGGTACAGATACGCAGTATTTT. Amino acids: CASSPTGLTSGTDTQYF.

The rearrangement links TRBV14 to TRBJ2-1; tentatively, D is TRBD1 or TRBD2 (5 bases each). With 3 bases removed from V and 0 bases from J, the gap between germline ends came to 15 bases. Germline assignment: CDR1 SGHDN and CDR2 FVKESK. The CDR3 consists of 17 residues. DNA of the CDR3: TGTGCCAGCAGCCAGGAGTTGGGGACGAGCTCCTACAATGAGCAGTTCTTC. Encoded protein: CASSQELGTSSYNEQFF.

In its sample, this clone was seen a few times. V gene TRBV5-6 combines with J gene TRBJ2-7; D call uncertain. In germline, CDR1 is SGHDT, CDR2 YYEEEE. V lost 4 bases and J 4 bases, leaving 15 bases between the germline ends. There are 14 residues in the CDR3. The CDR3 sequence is CASSDPTEEYEQYF. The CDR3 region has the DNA TGTGCCAGCAGCGACCCAACAGAGGAGTACGAGCAGTACTTC. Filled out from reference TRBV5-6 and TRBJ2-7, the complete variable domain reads DAGVTQSPTHLIKTRGQQVTLRCSPKSGHDTVSWYQQALGQGPQFIFQYYEEEERQRGNFPDRFSGHQFPNYSSELNVNALLLGDSALYLCASSDPTEEYEQYFGPGTRLTVT.

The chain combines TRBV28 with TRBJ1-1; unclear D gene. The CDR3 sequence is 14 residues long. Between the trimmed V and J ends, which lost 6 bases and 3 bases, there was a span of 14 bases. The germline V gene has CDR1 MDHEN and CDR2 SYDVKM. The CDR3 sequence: CASSFWGVDTEAFF. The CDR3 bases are TGTGCCAGCAGCTTTTGGGGAGTTGACACTGAAGCTTTCTTT. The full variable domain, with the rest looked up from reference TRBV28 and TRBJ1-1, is DVKVTQSSRYLVKRTGEKVFLECVQDMDHENMFWYRQDPGLGLRLIYFSYDVKMKEKGDIPEGYSVSREKKERFSLILESASTNQTSMYLCASSFWGVDTEAFFGQGTRLTVV.

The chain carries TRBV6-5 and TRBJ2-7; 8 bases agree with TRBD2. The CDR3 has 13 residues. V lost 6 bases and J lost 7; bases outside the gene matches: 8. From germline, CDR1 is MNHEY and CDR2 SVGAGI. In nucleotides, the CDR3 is TGTGCCAGCAGCTCCCGGGGGGGGGAGGAGCAGTACTTC. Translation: CASSSRGGEEQYF.

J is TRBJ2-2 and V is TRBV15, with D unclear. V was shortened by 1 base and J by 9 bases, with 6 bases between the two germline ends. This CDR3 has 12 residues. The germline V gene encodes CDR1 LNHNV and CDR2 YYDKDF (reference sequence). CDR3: CATSRGGRELFF. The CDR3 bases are TGTGCCACCAGCAGAGGCGGTCGGGAGCTGTTTTTT.

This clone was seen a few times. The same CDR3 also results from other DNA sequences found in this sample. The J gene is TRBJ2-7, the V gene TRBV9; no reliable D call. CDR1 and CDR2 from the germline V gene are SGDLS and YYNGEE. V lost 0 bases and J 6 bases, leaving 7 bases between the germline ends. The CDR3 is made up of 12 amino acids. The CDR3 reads CASSVGSSEQYF. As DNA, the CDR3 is TGTGCCAGCAGCGTAGGATCTTCCGAGCAGTACTTC.

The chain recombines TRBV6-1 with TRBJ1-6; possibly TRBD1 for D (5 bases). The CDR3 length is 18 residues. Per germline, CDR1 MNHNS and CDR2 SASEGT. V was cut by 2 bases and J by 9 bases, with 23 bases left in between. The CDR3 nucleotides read TGTGCCAGCAGTGAATTTATTTTTGGGGGGAATCTGGTTTCACCCCTCCACTTT. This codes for CASSEFIFGGNLVSPLHF.

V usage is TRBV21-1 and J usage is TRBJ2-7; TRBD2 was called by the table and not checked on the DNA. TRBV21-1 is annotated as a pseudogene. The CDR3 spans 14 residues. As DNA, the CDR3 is TGTGCCAGCAGCCCGGGACTCCGACTCTACGAGCAGTACTTC. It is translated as CASSPGLRLYEQYF.

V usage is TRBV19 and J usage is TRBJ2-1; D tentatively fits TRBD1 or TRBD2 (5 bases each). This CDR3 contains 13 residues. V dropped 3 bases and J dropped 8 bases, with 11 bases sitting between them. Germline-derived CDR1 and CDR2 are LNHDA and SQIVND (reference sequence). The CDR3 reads CASSIGALDEQFF. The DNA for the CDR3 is TGTGCCAGTAGTATCGGGGCGTTGGATGAGCAGTTCTTC.

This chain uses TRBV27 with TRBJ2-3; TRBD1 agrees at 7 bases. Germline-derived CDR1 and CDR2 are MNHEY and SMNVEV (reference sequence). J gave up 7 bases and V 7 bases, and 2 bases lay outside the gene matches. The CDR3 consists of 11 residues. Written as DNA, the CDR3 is TGTGCCAGCAAAGGGGGCAATACGCAGTATTTT. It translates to CASKGGNTQYF.

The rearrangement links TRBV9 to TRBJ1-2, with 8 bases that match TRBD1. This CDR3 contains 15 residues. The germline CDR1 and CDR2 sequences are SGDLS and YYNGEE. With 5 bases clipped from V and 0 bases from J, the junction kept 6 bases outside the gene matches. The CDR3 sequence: CASSRTGPANYGYTF. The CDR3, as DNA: TGTGCCAGCAGTAGGACAGGGCCTGCTAACTATGGCTACACCTTC.

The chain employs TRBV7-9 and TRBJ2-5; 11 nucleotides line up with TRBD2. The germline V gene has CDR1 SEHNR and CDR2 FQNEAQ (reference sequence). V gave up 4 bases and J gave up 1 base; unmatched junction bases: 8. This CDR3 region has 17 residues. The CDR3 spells CASSSSSGREVQETQYF. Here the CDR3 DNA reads TGTGCCAGCAGCTCCAGTAGCGGGAGGGAAGTCCAAGAGACCCAGTACTTC.

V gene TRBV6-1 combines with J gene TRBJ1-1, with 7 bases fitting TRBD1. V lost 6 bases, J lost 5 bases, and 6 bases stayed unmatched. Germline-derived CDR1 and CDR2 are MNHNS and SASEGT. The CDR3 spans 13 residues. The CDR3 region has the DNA TGTGCCAGCAGGTACAGGGGTGGGACTGAAGCTTTCTTT. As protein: CASRYRGGTEAFF.

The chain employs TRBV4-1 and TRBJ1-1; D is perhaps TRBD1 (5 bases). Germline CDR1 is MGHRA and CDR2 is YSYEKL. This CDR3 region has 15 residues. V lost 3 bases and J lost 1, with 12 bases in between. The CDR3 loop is CASSQTGPGNTEAFF. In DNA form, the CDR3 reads TGCGCCAGCAGCCAGACGGGACCGGGGAACACTGAAGCTTTCTTT.

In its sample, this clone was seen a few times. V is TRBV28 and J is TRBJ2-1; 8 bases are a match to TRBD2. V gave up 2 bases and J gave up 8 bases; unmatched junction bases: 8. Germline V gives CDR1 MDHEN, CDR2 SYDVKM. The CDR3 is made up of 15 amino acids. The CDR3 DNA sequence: TGTGCCAGCAGTTTAGCTAGCGGGTTAAGAGATGAGCAGTTCTTC. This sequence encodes CASSLASGLRDEQFF.

Here the CDR3 reads CASSINKNTEAFF. In nucleotides, the CDR3 is TGTGCCAGTAGTATAAACAAGAACACTGAAGCTTTCTTT. V gene TRBV19 combines with J gene TRBJ1-1, with D hard to call. V was shortened by 2 bases and J by 1 base, with 5 bases between the two germline ends. The CDR3 runs to 13 residues. Looked up from germline, CDR1 is LNHDA and CDR2 is SQIVND (reference sequence).